The text below deals with one TCR beta chain. The antigen remains undetermined. Repertoires were generated with immunoSEQ multiplex PCR, while TCRdb's copy carries only in-frame clones and drops some. The table has some 180,000 clones, over 80% seen once. The source of the sample is a study of T cell responses to AZD1222 COVID-19 vaccine. Whole-study findings and limits: Unmutated variant regions are reportedly the target of nearly half of TCRs that are spike-specific.

V was pared by 2 bases and J by 4 bases, with 10 bases between. CDR1 is SGDLS and CDR2 is YYNGEE in the germline V gene. This CDR3 is 15 amino acids long. This TCR came from an adult in good health. The sequencing here drew on peripheral blood, taken on day 0 of AZD1222 vaccination. The V and J genes are TRBV9 and TRBJ1-6, with D unclear. The CDR3 loop is CASSVGLSYNSPLHF. The CDR3 bases are TGTGCCAGCAGCGTGGGGTTAAGTTATAATTCACCCCTCCACTTT.